The 23 T cell receptor beta chains below all came from one sample that was sequenced in a study of breast tumors, draining lymph nodes, adjacent tissues. TCRdb independently ran MiXCR on the multiplex PCR reads; one entry per CDR3 protein. The table shows about 15,000 distinct CDR3 sequences, with about two thirds occurring only once. The specimen was tumor-adjacent breast tissue. These TCRs come from a female donor with breast cancer. Some clones in this sample may be carry-over from other donors' samples.

Many counts were recorded for this clonotype. The gene calls are TRBV10-3 and TRBJ1-5; D unclear. Trimming cost V 6 bases and J 3 bases, with 6 bases left between them. The length of the CDR3 is 12 residues. The V gene's germline CDR1 is ENHRY and CDR2 SYGVKD. CDR3 loop: CAISENNQPQHF. For the CDR3, the DNA is TGTGCCATCAGCGAGAACAATCAGCCCCAGCATTTT.

The rearrangement joins TRBV12-3 or TRBV12-4 to TRBJ2-2, with no clear D. V lost 10 bases and J lost 4, with 4 bases in between. This CDR3 is 10 amino acids long. CDR3 in DNA: TGTGCCAATTTCACCGGGGAGCTGTTTTTT. As protein: CANFTGELFF.

The rearrangement uses TRBV4-1 and TRBJ2-7; D is unclear. The length of the CDR3 is 14 residues. Per germline, CDR1 MGHRA and CDR2 YSYEKL. The germline V and J ends were trimmed by 0 bases and 6 bases, with 12 bases remaining between them. The CDR3 sequence: CASSQDLSRSEQYV. Here the CDR3 DNA reads TGCGCCAGCAGCCAAGATCTAAGTCGAAGCGAGCAGTACGTC.

This chain uses TRBV24-1 with TRBJ2-1, with unresolved D. This CDR3 has 12 residues. The V gene lost 9 bases and the J gene lost 5 bases, with 10 bases spanning the gap. Germline loops: CDR1 KGHDR, CDR2 SFDVKD. The CDR3 sequence is CATAYSNNEQFF. CDR3 nucleotide sequence: TGTGCCACCGCCTACAGTAACAATGAGCAGTTCTTC.

By share, this clonotype ranks as medium-sized. As DNA, the CDR3 is TGTGCCACCAGTGTCTTACACAATAGCAATCAGCCCCAGCATTTT. It yields the protein CATSVLHNSNQPQHF. V gene TRBV24-1 combines with J gene TRBJ1-5, with D unresolved. V gave up 5 bases and J gave up 0 bases, with 10 bases separating them. Germline V lookup: CDR1 KGHDR, CDR2 SFDVKD. This CDR3 is 15 amino acids long.

This chain joins TRBV7-2 and TRBJ2-1; 8 positions match TRBD2. The CDR3 runs to 18 residues. The J segment lost 0 bases and the V segment lost 0 bases, leaving 7 bases of the junction unmatched. Germline CDR1 is SGHTA and CDR2 is FQGNSA. The CDR3 spells CASSLAPSGSSSYNEQFF. The CDR3 DNA reads TGTGCCAGCAGCTTAGCGCCCAGCGGGAGTAGCTCCTACAATGAGCAGTTCTTC.

This clonotype came up many times. A much larger clone differs from this one at a single base, so this may be a read error. CDR3 region: CASSRDRDAGYTF. The DNA of the CDR3 is TGTGCCAGCAGTCGGGACAGGGACGCTGGCTACACCTTC. The gene calls are TRBV6-1 and TRBJ1-2; 9 bases match TRBD1. The CDR3 totals 13 residues. Germline CDR1 is MNHNS and CDR2 is SASEGT. V shed 5 bases, J shed 7 bases, and the junction held 5 bases outside the gene matches.

J is TRBJ2-7 and V is TRBV7-9; 9 bases are shared with TRBD1. Germline CDR1 reads SEHNR; CDR2 reads FQNEAQ (reference sequence). This CDR3 has 16 residues. Trimming at V came to 1 base and at J to 3 bases, leaving 7 bases not matched to a gene. The CDR3 coding sequence is TGTGCCAGCAGCTTAGTCACAGGGGGCGCAGGCTACGAGCAGTACGTC. Translated, it gives CASSLVTGGAGYEQYV.

By sample share, this clonotype is large. The chain combines TRBV7-3 with TRBJ2-7; possible D gene TRBD2, 6 bases. This CDR3 is built from 14 residues. Germline V gene lookup returns CDR1 SGHTA and CDR2 FQGTGA. V lost 2 bases, J lost 7 bases, and 15 bases lay in between. Written as DNA, the CDR3 is TGTGCCAGCAGCTTAGTAGTAACCGCGGGGGAGCAGTACTTC. Encoded protein: CASSLVVTAGEQYF.

In this sample, this clonotype turned up many times. V usage is TRBV5-1 and J usage is TRBJ1-4, with D maybe TRBD1 (5 bases). This CDR3 is 16 amino acids long. Trimming took 2 bases from V and 3 from J, leaving 14 bases between them. Germline-derived CDR1 and CDR2 are SGHRS and YFSETQ. The CDR3, as DNA: TGCGCCAGCAGCTTAAATTCCGGGACGGCTAATGAAAAACTGTTTTTT. It translates to CASSLNSGTANEKLFF.

In DNA form, the CDR3 reads TGCGCCAGCAGCTTGCGCAGCCTCGACGATACGCAGTATTTT. This translates into CASSLRSLDDTQYF. The genes are TRBV5-1 and TRBJ2-3; D ambiguous. Germline CDR1 SGHRS, CDR2 YFSETQ. Trimming removed 1 base at V and 6 bases at J, with 12 bases between. This CDR3 spans 14 amino acids.

This chain joins TRBV7-2 and TRBJ2-1; a weak D match, TRBD2 (5 bases). With 2 bases removed from V and 3 bases from J, the gap between germline ends came to 14 bases. The V gene's germline CDR1 is SGHTA and CDR2 FQGNSA. The CDR3 runs to 16 residues. CDR3 DNA: TGTGCCAGCAGCTTAACACGGGATGAAGGCTACAATGAGCAGTTCTTC. Translation: CASSLTRDEGYNEQFF.

This clonotype was counted only a few times. The chain recombines TRBV7-2 with TRBJ1-6, with D possibly being TRBD1 (5 bases). With 4 bases removed from V and 4 bases from J, the gap between germline ends came to 5 bases. This CDR3 region has 13 residues. Germline loops: CDR1 SGHTA, CDR2 FQGNSA. The CDR3 loop is CASSWTYNSPLHF. The CDR3 region has the DNA TGTGCCAGCAGCTGGACATATAATTCACCCCTCCACTTT.

V and J are TRBV7-3 and TRBJ1-6, with a possible D match to TRBD1 (5 bases). Per the germline V gene, CDR1 is SGHTA and CDR2 is FQGTGA. Trimming took off 4 bases at V and 9 bases at J, with 19 bases between the two ends. This CDR3 is built from 16 residues. The CDR3 nucleotides read TGTGCCAGCAGCTCCATGGCGGGGGGGAGTGGTTCACCCCTCCACTTT. Protein product: CASSSMAGGSGSPLHF.

This chain joins TRBV2 and TRBJ1-2; 7 bases are a match to TRBD1. The CDR3 has 14 amino acids. With V trimmed by 5 bases and J by 5 bases, 8 bases remained unmatched. Per the germline V gene, CDR1 is SNHLY and CDR2 is FYNNEI. The CDR3 DNA reads as TGTGCCAGCAGTCTAAGACAGGGCCAATATGGCTACACCTTC. This codes for CASSLRQGQYGYTF.

CDR3 region: CATSDSVRTGSYEQYF. The CDR3 DNA reads as TGTGCCACCAGTGATTCGGTCAGGACAGGATCCTACGAGCAGTACTTC. This rearrangement joins TRBV24-1 to TRBJ2-7, with 7 positions matching TRBD1. V lost 2 bases and J lost 1; bases outside the gene matches: 7. This CDR3 has 16 residues. In germline, CDR1 is KGHDR, CDR2 SFDVKD.

The chain links TRBV12-3 or TRBV12-4 to TRBJ2-7; the D gene is possibly TRBD1 (6 bases). CDR3 length equals 13 residues. The V and J ends lost 8 bases and 3 bases respectively, with 14 bases between them. This CDR3 is CASGRDTYYEQYF. Here the CDR3 DNA reads TGTGCCAGCGGCCGGGACACCTACTACGAGCAGTACTTC.

By sample share, this clonotype is medium-sized (0.01 to 0.1%). This chain uses TRBV2 with TRBJ1-2; D unclear. The germline gives CDR1 SNHLY, CDR2 FYNNEI. The CDR3 runs to 15 residues. Trimming took 7 bases from V and 3 from J, leaving 18 bases between them. In DNA form, the CDR3 reads TGTGCCAGCAAAGTTCAGGATGAATTTCACTATGGCTACACCTTC. Translation gives CASKVQDEFHYGYTF.

V is TRBV7-3 and J is TRBJ2-2; D not certain. Germline CDR1 is SGHTA and CDR2 is FQGTGA. Between the trimmed V and J ends, which lost 5 bases and 4 bases, there was a span of 8 bases. The CDR3 runs 13 residues. The CDR3 DNA follows: TGTGCCAGCAGCCTTAGCAGCACCGGGGAGCTGTTTTTT. Its translation is CASSLSSTGELFF.

By share of the sample, this clonotype is medium-sized (0.01 to 0.1%). This chain joins TRBV30 and TRBJ1-4; D gene unclear. This CDR3 is 14 amino acids long. V shed 1 base and J shed 4 bases, with 10 bases lying between them. CDR1 is GTSNPN, CDR2 SVGIG, per germline (reference sequence). The CDR3 DNA is TGTGCCTGGAGTGGACGACCCTTTAATGAAAAACTGTTTTTT. Amino acids: CAWSGRPFNEKLFF. Based on the CDR3 plus reference TRBV30 and TRBJ1-4, the full variable domain is SQTIHQWPATLVQPVGSPLSLECTVEGTSNPNLYWYRQAAGRGLQLLFYSVGIGQISSEVPQNLSASRPQDRQFILSSKKLLLSDSGFYLCAWSGRPFNEKLFFGSGTQLSVL.

V gene TRBV20-1 combines with J gene TRBJ2-1, with unresolved D. There are 12 residues in the CDR3. With 5 bases removed from V and 3 bases from J, the gap between germline ends came to 8 bases. The V gene's germline CDR1 is DFQATT and CDR2 SNEGSKA (reference sequence). The DNA of the CDR3 is TGCAGTGCTCGCCAAGACTACAATGAGCAGTTCTTC. This translates into CSARQDYNEQFF.

The chain links TRBV11-1 to TRBJ2-1, with D possibly called TRBD1 or TRBD2 (5 bases each). V lost 7 bases and J 7 bases, leaving 17 bases between the germline ends. Looked up from germline, CDR1 is SGHAT and CDR2 is FQDESV (reference sequence). The CDR3 has 14 residues. The chain's CDR3 is CASTVFGAGNEQFF. The CDR3 DNA reads as TGTGCCAGCACCGTCTTCGGGGCAGGGAATGAGCAGTTCTTC.

V gene TRBV20-1 combines with J gene TRBJ2-3, with TRBD1 as a possible D gene (7 bases). Trimming left V 6 bases short and J 1 base short, with 8 bases between. The CDR3 has 12 residues. From germline, CDR1 is DFQATT and CDR2 SNEGSKA (reference sequence). CDR3 sequence reads: CSARGGTDTQYF. In DNA form, the CDR3 reads TGCAGTGCCAGGGGGGGCACAGATACGCAGTATTTT.